A selection of T cell receptor beta chains follows, all from one sample in a study of T cells in Graves' hyperthyroidism and ophthalmopathy. A single record per CDR3 protein comes from TCRdb applying MiXCR to the multiplex PCR reads. Of around 520,000 distinct CDR3 sequences detected, 14% appear once; the ten largest clones hold 15% to 20%. The sample taken for sequencing was blood. The receptor set was obtained from a woman aged 18-30 years with Graves' hyperthyroidism. The CDR3 runs from the conserved cysteine through the conserved F or W. D genes are given only for firm matches. Expanded clones get a size class; other rows say once, few or many, or leave the size out.

J gene | D gene | V gene | clone size | CDR3 protein | CDR3 DNA
TRBJ1-1 | NA | TRBV7-9 | many | CASSLRAGALSEAFF | TGTGCCAGCAGCTTAAGGGCAGGGGCCCTTTCTGAAGCTTTCTTT
TRBJ2-7 | TRBD1 | TRBV4-1 | few | CASSQDNEQGISYEQYF | TGCGCCAGCAGCCAAGATAACGAACAGGGGATCTCCTACGAGCAGTACTTC
TRBJ2-5 | TRBD2 | TRBV4-1 | NA | CASSQEGRLAGLETQYF | TGCGCCAGCAGCCAAGAGGGCAGACTAGCGGGATTAGAGACCCAGTACTTC
TRBJ1-6 | TRBD1 | TRBV5-1 | few | CASSLRQGASSTLHF | TGCGCCAGCAGCTTGAGACAGGGGGCCTCGTCGACCCTCCACTTT
TRBJ2-3 | TRBD2 | TRBV5-1 | many | CASSLASTTAGGDTQYF | TGCGCCAGCAGCTTGGCCTCAACCACAGCGGGGGGAGATACGCAGTATTTT
TRBJ1-2 | NA | TRBV9 | many | CASKGTGEGYGYTF | TGTGCCAGCAAAGGGACCGGGGAGGGGTATGGCTACACCTTC
TRBJ1-1 | NA | TRBV10-2 | many | CASSDLTEAFF | TGCGCCAGCAGTGATCTAACTGAAGCTTTCTTT
TRBJ1-2 | NA | TRBV7-9 | many | CASTGNYGYTF | TGTGCCAGTACAGGGAACTATGGCTACACCTTC
TRBJ2-5 | NA | TRBV5-1 | many | CASSNQETQYF | TGTGCCAGCAGTAACCAAGAGACCCAGTACTTC
TRBJ1-1 | NA | TRBV12-3/TRBV12-4 | many | CASRPEGNTEAFF | TGTGCCAGCAGGCCCGAAGGAAACACTGAAGCTTTCTTT
TRBJ1-1 | TRBD1 | TRBV7-9 | few | CASRRGQGSTEAFF | TGTGCCAGCAGAAGGGGACAGGGAAGCACTGAAGCTTTCTTT
TRBJ2-1 | NA | TRBV2 | many | CASSEVRVTGFYNEQFF | TGTGCCAGCAGTGAGGTGCGGGTAACAGGGTTTTACAATGAGCAGTTCTTC
TRBJ1-1 | TRBD1 | TRBV12-3/TRBV12-4 | many | CASTLLAPRQGHNTEAFF | TGTGCCAGCACCCTACTTGCCCCCCGACAGGGGCACAACACTGAAGCTTTCTTT
TRBJ2-1 | NA | TRBV6-2/TRBV6-3 | many | CASSPSRLSSSYNEQFF | TGTGCCAGCAGTCCCAGCAGACTCTCCAGCTCCTACAATGAGCAGTTCTTC
TRBJ2-5 | NA | TRBV19 | NA | CASSKDLKGTQYF | TGTGCCAGTAGTAAGGACCTAAAGGGGACCCAGTACTTC
TRBJ2-2 | NA | TRBV4-3 | NA | CASSPRDKSTGELFF | TGCGCCAGCAGCCCCAGGGACAAGTCTACCGGGGAGCTGTTTTTT
TRBJ1-5 | TRBD1 | TRBV7-9 | NA | CASSPRGQGDNQPQHF | TGTGCCAGCAGCCCCCGGGGACAGGGGGACAATCAGCCCCAGCATTTT
TRBJ1-1 | NA | TRBV11-2 | many | CASSLGQASTEAFF | TGTGCCAGCAGCTTAGGGCAGGCAAGCACTGAAGCTTTCTTT
TRBJ1-5 | TRBD1 | TRBV5-1 | NA | CASSRGQGGQPQHF | TGCGCCAGCAGCCGGGGACAGGGCGGGCAGCCCCAGCATTTT
TRBJ2-1 | TRBD2 | TRBV19 | few | CASSVIAGGQFF | TGTGCCAGTAGTGTGATAGCGGGAGGGCAGTTCTTC
TRBJ1-2 | TRBD1 | TRBV12-3/TRBV12-4 | many | CASMAGGYYGYTF | TGTGCCAGCATGGCAGGGGGCTACTATGGCTACACCTTC
TRBJ1-2 | NA | TRBV24-1 | few | CATSDWDGGYTF | TGTGCCACCAGTGATTGGGACGGTGGCTACACCTTC
TRBJ2-2 | TRBD1 | TRBV4-2 | NA | CASSQDAGGTGKLFF | TGTGCCAGCAGCCAAGATGCAGGGGGAACCGGGAAGCTGTTTTTT
TRBJ1-2 | NA | TRBV12-3/TRBV12-4 | many | CASTFRGYGYTF | TGTGCCAGCACCTTTAGGGGTTACGGCTACACCTTC
TRBJ2-1 | TRBD2 | TRBV11-3 | NA | CASASSGSFSYNEQFF | TGTGCCTCAGCGTCCAGCGGGAGTTTCTCCTACAATGAGCAGTTCTTC
TRBJ2-7 | NA | TRBV4-1 | NA | CASSQRGDSLIRYEQYF | TGCGCCAGCAGCCAAAGGGGGGACAGCCTCATTCGATACGAGCAGTACTTC
TRBJ2-1 | TRBD1 | TRBV30 | many | CAWRPVGRGQNGEQFF | TGTGCCTGGAGGCCTGTAGGAAGGGGGCAAAATGGTGAGCAGTTCTTC
TRBJ1-2 | NA | TRBV3-1 | NA | CASSQVPSGLPNYGYTF | TGTGCCAGCAGCCAAGTTCCCAGCGGACTACCTAACTATGGCTACACCTTC
TRBJ2-7 | TRBD2 | TRBV3-1 | few | CASSQTSGAYEQYF | TGTGCCAGCAGCCAGACTAGCGGGGCCTACGAGCAGTACTTC
TRBJ1-1 | TRBD1 | TRBV6-1 | many | CASSPELGQGRTAFF | TGTGCCAGCAGTCCGGAACTTGGACAGGGACGTACGGCTTTCTTT
TRBJ2-5 | TRBD2 | TRBV12-5 | many | CASGPPGVAGLETQYF | TGTGCTAGTGGTCCCCCAGGGGTAGCGGGATTGGAGACCCAGTACTTC
TRBJ1-5 | NA | TRBV6-2/TRBV6-3 | NA | CASSGYLQGLSNQPQHF | TGTGCCAGCAGTGGGTATTTACAGGGCCTTAGCAATCAGCCCCAGCATTTT
TRBJ1-5 | TRBD1 | TRBV7-8 | few | CASSQDRGRDQPQHF | TGTGCCAGCAGCCAAGACAGGGGGCGCGATCAGCCCCAGCATTTT
TRBJ2-1 | TRBD2 | TRBV5-4 | NA | CASSFGPGLAGGGDEQFF | TGTGCCAGCAGCTTTGGCCCGGGACTAGCGGGAGGTGGGGATGAGCAGTTCTTC
TRBJ2-1 | TRBD2 | TRBV3-1 | many | CASSQRTSGSRNYNEQFF | TGTGCCAGCAGCCAAAGGACTAGCGGGAGTAGGAACTACAATGAGCAGTTCTTC
TRBJ2-1 | NA | TRBV29-1 | many | CSVEDLRGATGPYNEQFF | TGCAGCGTTGAAGATCTTCGGGGGGCGACGGGCCCATACAATGAGCAGTTCTTC
TRBJ2-1 | NA | TRBV12-3/TRBV12-4 | NA | CASSLRLGTESYNEQFF | TGTGCCAGCAGTTTAAGGCTAGGGACGGAATCCTACAATGAGCAGTTCTTC
TRBJ2-5 | TRBD2 | TRBV11-2 | few | CASSSTSGRGGKTQYF | TGTGCCAGCAGCTCGACTAGCGGGAGGGGCGGTAAGACCCAGTACTTC
TRBJ1-2 | TRBD1 | TRBV12-5 | many | CASGFSSGQGIDGYTF | TGTGCTAGTGGTTTTTCCTCGGGACAGGGTATCGATGGCTACACCTTC
TRBJ1-5 | NA | TRBV7-6 | many | CASSLGQHSNQPQHF | TGTGCCAGCAGCTTAGGACAGCATAGCAATCAGCCCCAGCATTTT
TRBJ1-1 | NA | TRBV5-5 | many | CASSLVLGPVEAFF | TGTGCCAGCAGCTTGGTCTTGGGCCCGGTTGAAGCTTTCTTT
TRBJ1-2 | NA | TRBV12-3/TRBV12-4 | many | CASSPTMTAQNYGYTF | TGTGCCAGCAGCCCAACAATGACGGCTCAGAACTATGGCTACACCTTC